Here is one T cell receptor (beta chain) with its context. CDR3 length equals 13 residues. V was pared by 1 base and J by 8 bases, with 8 bases between. CDR1 is SGHAT and CDR2 is FQNNGV in the germline V gene. This sample was taken from a study of blood T cells in healthy people across ages. Combining a sample-barcoded 5' primer with a J-beta primer mix, a second PCR ran for about 7 to 12 cycles. Each of the cDNA molecules was tagged by a template-switch adaptor with 12 random nucleotides. Paired-end reads containing CDR3 totaled no fewer than 2.5 million for each sample. In TCRdb, the 5' RACE reads were re-called with MiXCR into one record per CDR3 protein. The sample gives hundreds of thousands of distinct CDR3 sequences, approximately 39% of which show up once; roughly 19% is in the top ten.

The sequencing input was blood. This sequence was found in a woman between 55 and 75 years old in good health. The chain has TRBV11-2 and TRBJ1-4; D is undetermined. CDR3 in DNA: TGTGCCAGCAGCTTAGGCTTCTCCGAAAAACTGTTTTTT. It encodes CASSLGFSEKLFF.